These 7 T cell receptor beta chains share one sample of origin, sequenced in a study of blood T cell repertoires in COVID-19. Sequencing was performed with immunoSEQ multiplex PCR; in TCRdb, only in-frame clones are kept and a portion is missing. The profile shows tens of thousands of clones, approximately 87% of them singletons. The sequencing sample was made of peripheral blood. These TCRs come from a human donor in a cohort sampled during active COVID-19.

The chain is built from TRBV5-1 and TRBJ2-7, with a weak D call TRBD1 (6 bases). Germline V gene sequence: CDR1 SGHRS, CDR2 YFSETQ. Trimming took off 4 bases at V and 3 bases at J, with 20 bases between the two ends. The CDR3 sequence is 16 residues long. The DNA for the CDR3 is TGCGCCAGCAGCGGGGGCTCGGCAGGGGCGGGCTACGAGCAGTACTTC. The encoded protein is CASSGGSAGAGYEQYF.

This clone was seen a single time. This chain joins TRBV7-9 and TRBJ1-4; 8 bases are shared with TRBD1. The CDR3 runs 16 residues. The ends lost 0 bases at V and 6 bases at J; junction bases unmatched: 6. Germline CDR1 SEHNR, CDR2 FQNEAQ (reference sequence). The CDR3 region has the DNA TGTGCCAGCAGCTTAGCGTGGACAGGGCGTGATGAAAAACTGTTTTTT. The encoded protein is CASSLAWTGRDEKLFF.

This clone was recorded a few times. The chain combines TRBV7-6 with TRBJ2-7, with D uncertain. The length of the CDR3 is 13 residues. V was trimmed by 1 base and J by 13 bases, leaving 17 bases between them. Germline V gene sequence: CDR1 SGHVS, CDR2 FNYEAQ. This CDR3 reads CASSLEFGRLIYF. For the CDR3, the DNA is TGTGCCAGCAGCTTAGAATTCGGCAGGTTAATATACTTC. The entire variable domain, with the rest obtained from reference TRBV7-6 and TRBJ2-7, is as follows: GAGVSQSPRYKVTKRGQDVALRCDPISGHVSLYWYRQALGQGPEFLTYFNYEAQQDKSGLPNDRFSAERPEGSISTLTIQRTEQRDSAMYRCASSLEFGRLIYFGPGTRLTVT.

Only one count was recorded for this clone. This chain joins TRBV28 and TRBJ2-7; 10 nucleotides agree with TRBD1. V was clipped by 6 bases and J by 3 bases; unmatched bases: 8. Germline V CDR1 and CDR2: MDHEN, SYDVKM. CDR3 length: 15 amino acids. The CDR3 region is CASRSGTGADYEQYF. CDR3 nucleotide sequence: TGTGCCAGCAGGTCCGGGACAGGGGCTGACTACGAGCAGTACTTC.

The chain carries TRBV2 and TRBJ2-7, with 7 bases aligning to TRBD1. V lost 5 bases to trimming and J lost 7 bases; unmatched junction nucleotides: 8. CDR3 size: 13 residues. Germline values: CDR1 SNHLY, CDR2 FYNNEI. For the CDR3, the DNA is TGTGCCAGCAGTCGGGACAGCGTAAGGGAGCAGTACTTC. Amino acids: CASSRDSVREQYF.

The genes are TRBV7-6 and TRBJ2-7, with D possibly matching TRBD1 (6 bases). The germline V gene has CDR1 SGHVS and CDR2 FNYEAQ. V lost 0 bases and J lost 6, with 21 bases in between. This CDR3 is 17 amino acids long. This chain's CDR3 is CASSLACGDTCFVEQYF. For the CDR3, the DNA is TGTGCCAGCAGCTTAGCGTGTGGGGACACTTGTTTCGTCGAGCAGTACTTC.

The V and J genes are TRBV7-2 and TRBJ1-1; D is uncertain. Trimming pared 1 base from V and 2 bases from J, leaving 8 bases between. Germline values: CDR1 SGHTA, CDR2 FQGNSA. This CDR3 has 14 residues. The CDR3 DNA reads as TGTGCCAGCAGCTTAGATTACAGCAACACTGAAGCTTTCTTT. This gives the protein CASSLDYSNTEAFF.